These T cell receptor beta chains were read from a single sample in a study of T-cell memory formation after mild COVID-19. Using its own MiXCR run on the 5' RACE reads, TCRdb lists one record per CDR3 protein. The sample shows some 150,000 distinct CDR3 sequences, approximately 26% of them seen only once. The sample consisted of PBMCs or a T cell subset sorted from them (not recorded which). All receptors derive from an adult woman who had mild COVID-19 (a few samples of this study predate the infection). Cell type and time point are not known. CDR3s include the opening cysteine and the closing phenylalanine or tryptophan. The D gene is left open where the match is weak. For some rows the clone size is stated as once, few or many, or as a class when expanded; others skip it.

clone_size d_call j_call v_call cdr3_nt cdr3_aa
- - TRBJ1-1 TRBV2 TGTGCCAGCAGTGGACCCGACAGACCGAACACTGAAGCTTTCTTT CASSGPDRPNTEAFF
- - TRBJ1-1 TRBV9 TGTGCCAGCACTCCCCTTGCGGCCGCTGAAGCTTTCTTT CASTPLAAAEAFF
- - TRBJ2-5 TRBV7-9 TGTGCCAGCAGCTTAACGGTGCGAATGTCAAACCAAGAGACCCAGTACTTC CASSLTVRMSNQETQYF
few TRBD1 TRBJ2-2 TRBV29-1 TGCAGCGTCGCCGACAGGGCCCGGTACACCGGGGAGCTGTTTTTT CSVADRARYTGELFF
many - TRBJ2-1 TRBV4-1 TGCGCCAGCAGCCAAGATTCCTTGAGGGGCTACAATGAGCAGTTCTTC CASSQDSLRGYNEQFF
- - TRBJ2-7 TRBV5-6 TGTGCCAGCAGCTTGGGAAACAGAGACTACGAGCAGTACTTC CASSLGNRDYEQYF
- - TRBJ1-1 TRBV7-9 TGTGCCAGCAGTTCGGTACCTGAAGCTTTCTTT CASSSVPEAFF
- - TRBJ2-7 TRBV5-6 TGTGCCAGCAGCCCCTGGGGGGGCTGGGGCTCCTACGAGCAGTACTTC CASSPWGGWGSYEQYF
few - TRBJ1-5 TRBV2 TGTGCCAGCAGGGCCGTCGGTCAGCCCCAGCATTTT CASRAVGQPQHF
- - TRBJ2-7 TRBV10-3 TGTGCCACCCGCAGGGATACGGGGGACGAGCAGTACTTC CATRRDTGDEQYF
- - TRBJ1-1 TRBV28 TGTGCCAGCAGCTATACAGTGAACACTGAAGCTTTCTTT CASSYTVNTEAFF
- - TRBJ1-5 TRBV7-2 TGTGCCAGCAGCTTAGTGGAGGAACCTGGGCCCCAGCATTTT CASSLVEEPGPQHF
- - TRBJ2-1 TRBV7-9 TGTGCCAGCAGCTTAAGGGAAGGAGGGAATGAGCAGTTCTTC CASSLREGGNEQFF
few TRBD2 TRBJ2-3 TRBV7-9 TGTGCCAGCACCGCACAGCGGGAGGGCCGGACAGATACGCAGTATTTT CASTAQREGRTDTQYF
- - TRBJ2-1 TRBV7-9 TGTGCCAGCAGCTTAAAAGGGGGGCGCTCCTACAATGAGCAGTTCTTC CASSLKGGRSYNEQFF
few - TRBJ2-6 TRBV7-9 TGTGCCAGCAGCTCAACGCTGGTTAGGGGGGGCGCTTCTGGGGCCAACGTCCTGACTTTC CASSSTLVRGGASGANVLTF
- TRBD2 TRBJ2-5 TRBV7-9 TGTGCCAGCAGCCCCATCCAGGGACTAGCGGGGCAAGAGACCCAGTACTTC CASSPIQGLAGQETQYF
- TRBD2 TRBJ2-1 TRBV10-2 TGCGCCAGCAGCCCATTTAGCGGGAGGAGGGACAATGAGCAGTTCTTC CASSPFSGRRDNEQFF
few - TRBJ2-7 TRBV6-2/TRBV6-3 TGTGCCAGCCGATTGGCAGGGTCCCACGAGCAGTACTTC CASRLAGSHEQYF
few - TRBJ2-7 TRBV4-2 TGTGCCAGCAGCCAAGAATGGGCCGTGGCCCAAAACTTCTACGAGCAGTACTTC CASSQEWAVAQNFYEQYF
- - TRBJ1-5 TRBV9 TGTGCCAGCAGCGGGGGTAGGGACGGGCAACCCCAGCATTTT CASSGGRDGQPQHF
many - TRBJ1-2 TRBV27 TGTGCCAGCTCATGGAAAGGGGGGCTGACTTATGGCTACACCTTC CASSWKGGLTYGYTF
few - TRBJ2-4 TRBV11-2 TGTGCCAGCAGCCCTTGGAGCGAAATGAAACACATTCAGTACTTC CASSPWSEMKHIQYF
few - TRBJ1-5 TRBV9 TGTGCCAGCAGCGTAGAGGGACAGCCCCAGCATTTT CASSVEGQPQHF
- TRBD1 TRBJ2-7 TRBV10-3 TGTGCCATCAGGAAGGACAGGGACGAGCAGTACTTC CAIRKDRDEQYF
- - TRBJ1-1 TRBV24-1 TGTGCCACCAGTGACAGGGATAGCAACACTGAAGCTTTCTTT CATSDRDSNTEAFF
many - TRBJ2-3 TRBV9 TGTGCCAGCAATTCGGGGAGAGGTACGCAGTATTTT CASNSGRGTQYF
few TRBD2 TRBJ2-7 TRBV10-3 TGTGCCATCAGCGGGGGAAGCGGGAGCCAGTACGAGCAGTACTTC CAISGGSGSQYEQYF
few - TRBJ1-1 TRBV7-6 TGTGCCAGCAGCTTAGAAGGGTTTAGCACTGAAGCTTTCTTT CASSLEGFSTEAFF
- TRBD2 TRBJ2-5 TRBV12-3/TRBV12-4 TGTGCCAGCACGGGACTAGGTGTAGAGACCCAGTACTTC CASTGLGVETQYF
few - TRBJ1-5 TRBV6-2/TRBV6-3 TGTGCCAGCAGTCCAACGACAGGCAGTCAGCCCCAGCATTTT CASSPTTGSQPQHF
- - TRBJ2-7 TRBV30 TGTGCCTGGAGTGTCGTCGGGAACGAGCAGTACTTC CAWSVVGNEQYF
- - TRBJ2-2 TRBV2 TGTGCCAGCAGGGCCCCCACCGGGGAGCTGTTTTTT CASRAPTGELFF
few - TRBJ1-1 TRBV6-5 TGTGCCAGCAGTTACAAGAGCTGGAACACTGAAGCTTTCTTT CASSYKSWNTEAFF
few - TRBJ1-1 TRBV6-5 TGTGCCAGCAGTGCCGGTTCAGGCCAACAAGCTTTCTTT CASSAGSGQQAFF
- - TRBJ2-7 TRBV7-9 TGTGCCAGCGAGGAGTGGACGGAGTACGAGCAGTACTTC CASEEWTEYEQYF
few - TRBJ2-5 TRBV4-3 TGCGCCAGCAGCCAAGGTCTCTGGGGCCCGGCGGAGACCCAGTACTTC CASSQGLWGPAETQYF
few TRBD2 TRBJ2-1 TRBV20-1 TGCAGTGCCTTTAGCGGGATTGACAATGAGCAGTTCTTC CSAFSGIDNEQFF
- TRBD1 TRBJ1-6 TRBV7-2 TGTGCCAGCAGCTTTTTTCCCAGGGGGACTTCACCCCTCCACTTT CASSFFPRGTSPLHF
- - TRBJ1-2 TRBV5-5 TGTGCCAGCAGCTTGTTTATCCCAACAGCAAACTATGGCTACACCTTC CASSLFIPTANYGYTF
- - TRBJ1-6 TRBV25-1 TGTGCCAGCAGTTACCAGGGAGTACCCCTCCACTTT CASSYQGVPLHF
few TRBD1 TRBJ1-2 TRBV18 TGTGCCAGCTCACCAGAGGGCCGGACAGGAGGCTATGGCTACACCTTC CASSPEGRTGGYGYTF
few - TRBJ2-1 TRBV7-9 TGTGCCAGCAGCTTAGCCGGGGTTCGTACCTACAATGAGCAGTTCTTC CASSLAGVRTYNEQFF
- - TRBJ2-7 TRBV7-3 TGTGCCAGCAGCTTAGGGCCGACGATCAGCTCCTACGAGCAGTACTTC CASSLGPTISSYEQYF
many - TRBJ1-1 TRBV7-6 TGTGCCAGCAGCTTAGTCGGGGTGGAGAACACTGAAGCTTTCTTT CASSLVGVENTEAFF
- - TRBJ2-2 TRBV7-9 TGTGCCAGCAGCTTAGCATTGGCCCATACCTCGTTT CASSLALAHTSF
few - TRBJ2-4 TRBV30 TGTGCCTGGAGTTACGGCAGGGGAACGAACATTCAGTACTTC CAWSYGRGTNIQYF
few - TRBJ2-7 TRBV12-3/TRBV12-4 TGTGCCAGCAGCCCGAACTCGCGTGAGCAGTACTTC CASSPNSREQYF
few - TRBJ1-1 TRBV7-8 TGTGCCAGCAGCTTAGCATGGGGGGCGGCTGAAGCTTTCTTT CASSLAWGAAEAFF
many TRBD2 TRBJ2-1 TRBV2 TGTGCCAGCAATGGGCTAGCGGGAGTTGGAGAGCAGTTCTTC CASNGLAGVGEQFF
few - TRBJ2-7 TRBV2 TGTGCCAGCAGTGAAGGGGCGGCCGTCGACGAGCAGTACTTC CASSEGAAVDEQYF
few TRBD2 TRBJ2-3 TRBV27 TGTGCCAGCAGTTTGACTAGCGGGAGCCCCACAGATACGCAGTATTTT CASSLTSGSPTDTQYF
- - TRBJ2-1 TRBV9 TGTGCCAGCAGCGTAGCTACCGGGGTAGTGAGCTCCTACAATGAGCAGTTCTTC CASSVATGVVSSYNEQFF
- - TRBJ1-1 TRBV20-1 TGCAGTGCTAAGGCGTACACTGAAGCTTTCTTT CSAKAYTEAFF
many - TRBJ2-1 TRBV5-6 TGTGCCAGCAGCTCCTACAATGAGTGGTTCTTC CASSSYNEWFF
- - TRBJ1-5 TRBV21-1 TGTGCCAGCAGTCCTCCGGGGGGCAGGGCCCAGCCACAGCATTTT CASSPPGGRAQPQHF
- TRBD2 TRBJ2-5 TRBV9 TGTGCCAGCAGCGTAGCGGCTAGCGGGGTCGAGACCCAGTACTTC CASSVAASGVETQYF
few - TRBJ1-6 TRBV6-5 TGTGCCAGCAGTTACTCGGTAGGAGGAGGGGCTAATTCACCCCTCCACTTT CASSYSVGGGANSPLHF
few TRBD1 TRBJ1-1 TRBV4-1 TGCGCCAGCAGCTTTGAAGCCCAGGGGGCTTGGGCTTTCTTT CASSFEAQGAWAFF